This TCR beta chain was captured in a study of blood T cells in healthy people across ages. Across the whole study: With template switching, about one barcoded beta molecule was captured per two T cells. Overall study results and limits: Older individuals had lower TCR beta diversity per million T cells (the decline was roughly linear).

Regarding this clonotype: Its target is unknown.

The germline V gene encodes CDR1 MNHEY and CDR2 SVGEGT. The junction had 9 bases not matched to a gene; V was cut back by 6 bases and J by 8 bases. This CDR3 region has 14 residues. The use of a sample-barcoded 5' primer and a J-beta primer mix characterized a second PCR of roughly 6 to 11 cycles. Every cDNA was tagged by a template-switch adaptor with 12 random nucleotides. Every sample returned 3 million or more CDR3-containing paired-end reads. TCRdb re-derived calls from the 5' RACE reads in MiXCR, one entry per CDR3 protein. The table has about 1.4 million distinct CDR3 sequences, approximately 60% seen once.

The chain joins TRBV6-2 or TRBV6-3 to TRBJ1-4, with 7 bases lining up with TRBD1. Sequencing was carried out using blood. The clonotype was recovered from a young man in good health. The chain's CDR3 is CASRYRDSAEKLFF. The CDR3 DNA sequence: TGTGCCAGCAGATACCGGGACAGCGCCGAAAAACTGTTTTTT.